This is a list of T cell receptor beta chains from one sample in a study of blood T cells in healthy people across ages. TCRdb used MiXCR to reprocess the 5' RACE reads, holding one entry per CDR3 protein. The repertoire holds 1.4 million or so distinct CDR3 sequences, less than 45% seen once, with around 4% in the top ten. Sequencing used blood. The receptor set was obtained from a woman aged 18-29 years in good health. Each CDR3 is given with its conserved first and last residue. Fields, in order: CDR3 protein, CDR3 DNA, clone size, V gene, D gene, J gene. A D gene is named only where the DNA matches it firmly. Expanded clones get a size class; other rows say once, few or many, or leave the size out.

CASSYSTSGSYNEQFF	TGTGCCAGCAGTTACTCCACTAGCGGGAGTTACAATGAGCAGTTCTTC	-	TRBV6-2/TRBV6-3	TRBD2	TRBJ2-1
CATSRTGGTEAFF	TGTGCCACCTCCAGGACAGGCGGTACTGAAGCTTTCTTT	-	TRBV24-1	TRBD1	TRBJ1-1
CASGLSSTVRGYTF	TGTGCTAGTGGTTTGTCCTCGACAGTAAGGGGCTACACCTTC	few	TRBV12-5	-	TRBJ1-2
CASRFGTAKSPLHF	TGTGCCAGCAGGTTTGGGACAGCGAAGTCACCCCTCCACTTT	-	TRBV28	TRBD1	TRBJ1-6
CASSPLATYEQYF	TGTGCCAGCAGTCCACTAGCTACCTACGAGCAGTACTTC	-	TRBV6-2/TRBV6-3	-	TRBJ2-7
CASTSPTSYNEQFF	TGTGCCAGTACCAGCCCTACCTCCTACAATGAGCAGTTCTTC	-	TRBV19	-	TRBJ2-1
CASSPGFGTGEKLFF	TGTGCCAGCAGCCCCGGGTTCGGGACAGGTGAAAAACTGTTTTTT	few	TRBV25-1	TRBD1	TRBJ1-4
CASSSPSDVSYEQYF	TGTGCCAGCAGTTCCCCATCCGACGTCTCCTACGAGCAGTACTTC	-	TRBV6-5	-	TRBJ2-7
CASSQPGQGYEQYF	TGCGCCAGCAGCCAACCGGGACAGGGCTACGAGCAGTACTTC	many	TRBV4-1	TRBD1	TRBJ2-7
CSVDRESTEAFF	TGCAGCGTCGACAGGGAGTCGACTGAAGCTTTCTTT	-	TRBV29-1	TRBD1	TRBJ1-1
CSALAALYNEQYF	TGCAGTGCCCTTGCTGCTTTATACAATGAGCAGTACTTC	-	TRBV20-1	-	TRBJ2-7
CASSYDRGFSYEQYF	TGTGCCAGCAGCTACGACAGGGGGTTTTCCTACGAGCAGTACTTC	-	TRBV12-3/TRBV12-4	TRBD1	TRBJ2-7
CSASSGYGYTF	TGCAGTGCTAGTTCGGGATATGGCTACACCTTC	few	TRBV20-1	-	TRBJ1-2
CASSSQGADYGYTF	TGTGCCAGCAGCTCACAGGGGGCGGACTATGGCTACACCTTC	many	TRBV7-2	TRBD1	TRBJ1-2
CASSQDDPSGEKLFF	TGCGCCAGCAGCCAAGATGACCCTTCAGGAGAAAAACTGTTTTTT	-	TRBV4-3	-	TRBJ1-4
CASSGRLGTSHTDTQYF	TGTGCCAGCAGTGGGCGGTTAGGGACTAGTCACACAGATACGCAGTATTTT	-	TRBV28	TRBD2	TRBJ2-3
CATSSGTGVGHTF	TGTGCCACCAGCAGCGGGACAGGGGTTGGCCACACCTTC	-	TRBV15	TRBD1	TRBJ1-2
CASSVDSGAPGNEQYF	TGCGCCAGCAGCGTCGACAGTGGGGCCCCCGGCAACGAGCAGTACTTC	-	TRBV4-1	-	TRBJ2-7
CASSEGSAGATYEQYF	TGTGCCAGCAGTGAAGGATCCGCCGGGGCCACCTACGAGCAGTACTTC	-	TRBV25-1	-	TRBJ2-7
CAINESRDRGTYGYTF	TGTGCCATCAATGAGTCTAGGGACAGGGGTACCTATGGCTACACCTTC	-	TRBV10-3	TRBD1	TRBJ1-2
CASSPIAGGSTDTQYF	TGTGCCAGCTCACCGATAGCGGGAGGCAGCACAGATACGCAGTATTTT	-	TRBV18	TRBD2	TRBJ2-3
CSWEANQEAQYF	TGCAGTTGGGAAGCGAACCAAGAGGCCCAGTACTTC	-	TRBV29-1	-	TRBJ2-5
CASSLVGQGLFVDNYGYTF	TGTGCCAGCAGCTTAGTGGGACAGGGGTTGTTCGTGGATAACTATGGCTACACCTTC	few	TRBV7-9	TRBD1	TRBJ1-2
CASSQGLAGGIGYEQFF	TGTGCCAGCAGCCAAGGACTAGCGGGAGGGATTGGATACGAGCAGTTCTTC	-	TRBV7-9	TRBD2	TRBJ2-1
CASSPPGTTQETQYF	TGTGCCAGCTCGCCGCCTGGGACAACCCAAGAGACCCAGTACTTC	-	TRBV18	-	TRBJ2-5
CASSPGCEQFF	TGTGCCAGCAGCCCGGGCTGTGAGCAGTTCTTC	-	TRBV7-2	-	TRBJ2-1
CASSQDLDIYNEQFF	TGCGCCAGCAGCCAAGATTTGGACATCTACAATGAGCAGTTCTTC	-	TRBV4-3	-	TRBJ2-1
CASSVDEGKTQYF	TGTGCCAGCAGCGTAGACGAGGGAAAGACCCAGTACTTC	-	TRBV9	-	TRBJ2-5
CAISDTSNQPQHF	TGTGCCATCAGTGACACTAGCAATCAGCCCCAGCATTTT	few	TRBV10-3	-	TRBJ1-5
CASSPWTSGGSSYNEQFF	TGCGCCAGCAGCCCCTGGACTAGCGGGGGATCCTCCTACAATGAGCAGTTCTTC	few	TRBV5-1	TRBD2	TRBJ2-1
CASSYYGPGPEKLFF	TGTGCCAGCAGTTACTATGGGCCAGGGCCGGAAAAACTGTTTTTT	-	TRBV6-5	-	TRBJ1-4
CATIYGGSSYNEQFF	TGTGCCACCATATACGGGGGGAGCTCCTACAATGAGCAGTTCTTC	-	TRBV15	TRBD2	TRBJ2-1
CASSLTPGYGYTF	TGTGCCAGCAGCTTAACCCCGGGTTACGGCTACACCTTC	few	TRBV27	-	TRBJ1-2
CASSLVLGGEQYF	TGTGCCAGCAGCTTAGTGTTGGGTGGCGAGCAGTACTTC	few	TRBV7-2	-	TRBJ2-7
CASSLMGTAQETQYF	TGTGCCAGCAGCTTAATGGGGACAGCCCAAGAGACCCAGTACTTC	few	TRBV7-2	TRBD1	TRBJ2-5
CSARDLLGNTEAFF	TGCAGTGCTAGAGATCTTTTAGGGAACACTGAAGCTTTCTTT	-	TRBV20-1	-	TRBJ1-1
CSAHQEAEAFF	TGCAGTGCTCATCAGGAAGCTGAAGCTTTCTTT	-	TRBV20-1	-	TRBJ1-1